The following is a TCR beta chain sequence with its context. J was trimmed by 4 bases and V by 1 base; bases with no gene match: 4. The germline V gene has CDR1 SNHLY and CDR2 FYNNEI. This CDR3 has 15 amino acids. The data stem from a study of blood T cell repertoires in COVID-19. Whole-study context: COVID-19 samples from acute and convalescent phases originated in the United States, Italy and Spain. T cells, B-cell-depleted T cells, or PBMCs supplied cDNA or gDNA.

Authors' data handling: For nucleated cells, counts were estimated from reference gene primer amplification. Here immunoSEQ multiplex PCR was the method, and the copy in TCRdb shows in-frame clones only, minus some. That table supplies the V and J calls and clone size; D and trimming were determined from the DNA. The repertoire holds 50,000 to 70,000 clones, with 84% as singletons. Specimen: peripheral blood. The TCR was taken from a woman between 55 and 75 years old with acute or convalescent COVID-19. The gene calls are TRBV2 and TRBJ2-5; 9 positions match TRBD1. CDR3 in DNA: TGTGCCAGCAGTGAAGACAGGGGGCGCGGAGAGACCCAGTACTTC. Translation: CASSEDRGRGETQYF.